This T cell receptor beta chain emerged from a study of T cell responses to AZD1222 COVID-19 vaccine. V shed 1 base and J shed 4 bases, with 2 bases lying between them. CDR3 length equals 11 residues. CDR1 and CDR2 (germline): GTSNPN, SVGIG (reference sequence). TCRdb's table, derived via immunoSEQ multiplex PCR, lists solely in-frame clones and lacks some. The table shows 150,000 to 200,000 clones, with 87% occurring only once. Broader study findings: Following two doses of AZD1222, Spike-specific TCR breadth and depth rose. Among spike-specific TCRs, nearly half reportedly target unmutated variant regions. Vaccine-associated CD4 TCRs spanned spike, dominant at 160-218 and 743-854.

On this clone itself: Its antigen is still unknown. This CDR3 is also generated by other DNA sequences in the sample.

The source is an adult in good health. The sequencing here drew on peripheral blood, taken on day 0 of MenACWY control vaccination. The genes are TRBV30 and TRBJ2-1; unclear D gene. The CDR3 loop reads CAWSAYNEQFF. Written as DNA, the CDR3 is TGTGCCTGGAGTGCGTACAATGAGCAGTTCTTC.